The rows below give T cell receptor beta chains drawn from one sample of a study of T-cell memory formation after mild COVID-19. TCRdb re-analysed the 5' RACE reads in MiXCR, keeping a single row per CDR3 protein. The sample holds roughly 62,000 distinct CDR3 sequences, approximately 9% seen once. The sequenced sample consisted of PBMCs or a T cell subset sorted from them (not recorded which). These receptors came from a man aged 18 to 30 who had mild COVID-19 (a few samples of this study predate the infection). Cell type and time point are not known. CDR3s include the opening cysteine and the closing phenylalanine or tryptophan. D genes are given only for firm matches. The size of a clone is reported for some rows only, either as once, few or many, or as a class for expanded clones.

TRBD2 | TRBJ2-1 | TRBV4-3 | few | TGCGCCAGCAGCCAAGAGGTAGCGGGGGGCAACAATGAGCAGTTCTTC | CASSQEVAGGNNEQFF
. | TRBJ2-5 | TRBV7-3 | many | TGTGCCAGCAGCCCGACCGACCAAGAGACCCAGTACTTC | CASSPTDQETQYF
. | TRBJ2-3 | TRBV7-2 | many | TGTGCCAGCAGCTTAGAAGTGGATACAGATACGCAGTATTTT | CASSLEVDTDTQYF
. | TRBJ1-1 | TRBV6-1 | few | TGTGCCAGCAGTGAGGCCCCGAACACTGAAGCTTTCTTT | CASSEAPNTEAFF
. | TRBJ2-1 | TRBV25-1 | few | TGTGCCAGCAGTGATCCCAGGGGAGGTGAGCAGTTCTTC | CASSDPRGGEQFF
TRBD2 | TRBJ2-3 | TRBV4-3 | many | TGCGCCAGCAGCCAAGTGGGGACTAGCGGCACAGATACGCAGTATTTT | CASSQVGTSGTDTQYF
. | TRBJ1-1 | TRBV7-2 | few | TGTGCCAGCAGAACGGGGGTGTGGGCTTTCTTT | CASRTGVWAFF
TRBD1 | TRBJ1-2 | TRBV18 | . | TGTGCCAGCTCACCTCAGGCCACGACAGGGCACTATGGCTACACCTTC | CASSPQATTGHYGYTF
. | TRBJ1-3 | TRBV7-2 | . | TGTGCCAGCAGCTCGTACAGTTCCCGCTCTGGAAACACCATATATTTT | CASSSYSSRSGNTIYF
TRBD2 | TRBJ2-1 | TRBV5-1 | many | TGCGCCAGCAGCTTGGTAGCGGGGTCCCCCGATGAGCAGTTCTTC | CASSLVAGSPDEQFF
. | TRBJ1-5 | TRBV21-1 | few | TGTGCCAGCAGCTCGGACAGGAATAGCAATCAGCCCCAGCATTTT | CASSSDRNSNQPQHF
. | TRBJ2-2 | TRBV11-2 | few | TGTGCCAGCAGCCCACCATATAGTTGGGAGCTGTTTTTT | CASSPPYSWELFF
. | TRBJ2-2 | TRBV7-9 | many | TGTGCCAGCAGCTTAGGAGCGCTACCTGACACCGGGGAGCTGTTTTTT | CASSLGALPDTGELFF
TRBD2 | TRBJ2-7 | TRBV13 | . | TGTGCCAGCAGCTCACGACTAGCGGGGGGCCTCTACGAGCAGTACTTC | CASSSRLAGGLYEQYF
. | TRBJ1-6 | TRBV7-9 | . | TGTGCCAGCAGCCCGACCGCGGGTTCACCCCTCCACTTT | CASSPTAGSPLHF
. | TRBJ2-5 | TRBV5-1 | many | TGCGCCAGCAGCTCGGTGGTTGGGGGCCAAGAGACCCAGTACTTC | CASSSVVGGQETQYF